This TCR beta chain was sequenced during a study of blood T cell repertoires in COVID-19. Whole-study context: In each case, the material was cDNA or gDNA derived from T cells, B-cell-depleted T cells, or PBMCs.

With V trimmed by 0 bases and J by 9 bases, 7 bases remained unmatched. Germline V gene sequence: CDR1 MNHEY, CDR2 SVGAGI. This CDR3 contains 16 residues. Some clones are missing from TCRdb's copy, which holds only in-frame ones; the method was immunoSEQ multiplex PCR. The sample has tens of thousands of clones, roughly 80% seen once. The sample was peripheral blood. The source is a man aged 55 to 70 with acute or convalescent COVID-19. This rearrangement joins TRBV6-5 to TRBJ1-6; 8 bases line up with TRBD1. CDR3 sequence: CASSYSRRTGSSPLHF. CDR3 sequence (DNA): TGTGCCAGCAGTTACTCGAGACGGACAGGGAGTTCACCCCTCCACTTT.